A selection of T cell receptor beta chains follows, all from one sample in a study of beta chain features in type 1 diabetes. TCRdb keeps only in-frame clones here, not all; method: immunoSEQ multiplex PCR. The repertoire consists of around 170,000 clones, with roughly 9% occurring once and the leading ten covering around 0.7%. Sequencing was done on a sample of central memory CD4+ T cells from blood. The receptors were sampled from a woman aged 25 to 39 with type 1 diabetes. Each CDR3 is given with its conserved first and last residue. A D gene is named only where the DNA matches it firmly. Rows may omit the clone size; those that give it use once, few, many or a size class.

V: TRBV9
J: TRBJ2-7
D: -
size: -
CDR3: CASSPRGDSRAEQYF
DNA: TGTGCCAGCAGCCCCAGGGGGGATTCTCGGGCCGAGCAGTACTTC

V: TRBV5-1
J: TRBJ2-1
D: TRBD1
size: few
CDR3: CASSHEGALEQFF
DNA: TGCGCCAGCAGCCATGAGGGGGCCCTTGAGCAGTTCTTC

V: TRBV16
J: TRBJ2-1
D: -
size: few
CDR3: CASSPREENEQFF
DNA: TGTGCCAGCAGCCCGAGAGAGGAAAATGAGCAGTTCTTC

V: TRBV7-9
J: TRBJ1-1
D: -
size: many
CDR3: CASSTGRITEAFF
DNA: TGTGCCAGCAGCACAGGGCGGATCACTGAAGCTTTCTTT

V: TRBV5-1
J: TRBJ2-1
D: -
size: -
CDR3: CASSKGSDYNEQFF
DNA: TGCGCCAGCAGTAAGGGTAGCGACTACAATGAGCAGTTCTTC

V: TRBV7-2
J: TRBJ2-5
D: -
size: few
CDR3: CASSLVHNQETQYF
DNA: TGTGCCAGCAGCTTAGTACATAACCAAGAGACCCAGTACTTC

V: TRBV7-6
J: TRBJ2-7
D: TRBD2
size: -
CDR3: CASSPGTSGRHWTYEQYF
DNA: TGTGCCAGCAGCCCCGGGACTAGCGGGAGGCATTGGACCTACGAGCAGTACTTC

V: TRBV14
J: TRBJ2-7
D: TRBD2
size: -
CDR3: CASSQGLAQQYF
DNA: TGTGCCAGCAGCCAGGGACTAGCCCAGCAGTACTTC

V: TRBV4-1
J: TRBJ1-5
D: TRBD1
size: -
CDR3: CASSPGWNPTGVGYSNQPQHF
DNA: TGCGCCAGCAGTCCAGGATGGAATCCCACAGGGGTGGGGTATAGCAATCAGCCCCAGCATTTT

V: TRBV11-3
J: TRBJ2-7
D: TRBD1
size: -
CDR3: CASSLGGTGANYEQYF
DNA: TGTGCCAGCAGCTTAGGGGGGACAGGGGCAAACTACGAGCAGTACTTC